The source of this T cell receptor beta chain is a study of blood T cell repertoires in COVID-19. Overall study: T cells, B-cell-depleted T cells, or PBMCs provided the cDNA or gDNA that served as material.

In the source study's methods: Reference gene primer amplification gave nucleated cell count estimates. Profiled with immunoSEQ multiplex PCR; TCRdb holds only in-frame clones, not every one. The DNA was the basis for D and trimming; V, J and clone size are from that table. Of about 230,000 clones detected, 65% to 85% appear once; the ten largest clones hold roughly 8.8%. Germline loops: CDR1 SGHRS, CDR2 YFSETQ. The CDR3 runs to 16 residues. Losses at the gene ends were 3 bases for V and 3 bases for J; bases not matched to a gene: 8. V gene TRBV5-1 combines with J gene TRBJ2-3; TRBD2 aligns across 9 bases. The origin of this receptor is a man between 35 and 55 years old with active or convalescent COVID-19. The sequenced material came from peripheral blood. The CDR3 nucleotides are TGCGCCAGCAGCTCTCTCGGAGCGGGGGGAACAGATACGCAGTATTTT. Amino acids: CASSSLGAGGTDTQYF.